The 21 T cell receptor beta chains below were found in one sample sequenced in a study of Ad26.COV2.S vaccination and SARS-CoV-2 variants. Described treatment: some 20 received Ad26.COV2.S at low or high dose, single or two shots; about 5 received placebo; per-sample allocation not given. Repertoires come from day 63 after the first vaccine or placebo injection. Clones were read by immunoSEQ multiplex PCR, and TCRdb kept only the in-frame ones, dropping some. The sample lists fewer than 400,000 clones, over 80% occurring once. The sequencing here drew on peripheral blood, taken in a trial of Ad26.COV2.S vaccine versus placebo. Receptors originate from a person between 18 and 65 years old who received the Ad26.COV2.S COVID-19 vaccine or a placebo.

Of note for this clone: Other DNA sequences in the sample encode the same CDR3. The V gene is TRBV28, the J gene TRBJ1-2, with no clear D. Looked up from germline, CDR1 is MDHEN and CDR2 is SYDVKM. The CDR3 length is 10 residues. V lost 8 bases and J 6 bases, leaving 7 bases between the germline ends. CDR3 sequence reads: CASLGDGYTF. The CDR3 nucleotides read TGTGCCAGCCTCGGGGATGGCTACACCTTC.

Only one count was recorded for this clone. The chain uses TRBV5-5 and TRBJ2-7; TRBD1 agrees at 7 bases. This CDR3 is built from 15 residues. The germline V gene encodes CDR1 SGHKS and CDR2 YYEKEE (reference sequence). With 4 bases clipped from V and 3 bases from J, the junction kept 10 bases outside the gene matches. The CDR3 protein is CASSPRQGLIYEQYF. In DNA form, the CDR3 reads TGTGCCAGCAGCCCAAGACAGGGCTTGATCTACGAGCAGTACTTC.

Here the CDR3 DNA reads TGTGCCAGCAGCGTGACAGGGGTAGGGGAGCAGTACTTC. Its translation: CASSVTGVGEQYF. This chain connects TRBV7-3 to TRBJ2-7; 8 nucleotides line up with TRBD1. The CDR3 is 13 residues long. Trimming took 5 bases from V and 7 from J; bases not matched to a gene: 7. CDR1 and CDR2 from the germline V gene are SGHTA and FQGTGA.

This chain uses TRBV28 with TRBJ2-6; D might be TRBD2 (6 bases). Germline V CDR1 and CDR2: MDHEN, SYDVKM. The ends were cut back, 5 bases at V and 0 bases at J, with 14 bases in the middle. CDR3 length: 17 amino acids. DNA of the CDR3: TGTGCCAGCAGTCGGGGACTTGGCCGCTCTGGGGCCAACGTCCTGACTTTC. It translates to CASSRGLGRSGANVLTF.

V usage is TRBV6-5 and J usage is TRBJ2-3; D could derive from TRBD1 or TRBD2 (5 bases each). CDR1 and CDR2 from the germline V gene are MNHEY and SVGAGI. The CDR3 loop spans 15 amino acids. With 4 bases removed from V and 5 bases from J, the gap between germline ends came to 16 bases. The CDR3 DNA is TGTGCCAGCAGTTCCCGAGGGACCGCTCAAGATACGCAGTATTTT. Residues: CASSSRGTAQDTQYF.

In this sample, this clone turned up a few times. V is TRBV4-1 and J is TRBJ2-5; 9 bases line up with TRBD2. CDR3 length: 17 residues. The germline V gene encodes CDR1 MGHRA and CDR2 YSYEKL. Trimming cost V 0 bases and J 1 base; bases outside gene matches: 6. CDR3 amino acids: CASSQDTGTSSQETQYF. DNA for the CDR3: TGCGCCAGCAGCCAAGATACAGGGACTAGCAGCCAAGAGACCCAGTACTTC.

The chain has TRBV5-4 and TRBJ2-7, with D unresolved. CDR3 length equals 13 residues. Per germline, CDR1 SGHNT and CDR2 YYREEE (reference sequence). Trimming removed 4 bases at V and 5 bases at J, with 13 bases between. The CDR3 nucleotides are TGTGCCAGCAGCCTTCGGACCACTGACGAGCAGTACTTC. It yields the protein CASSLRTTDEQYF.

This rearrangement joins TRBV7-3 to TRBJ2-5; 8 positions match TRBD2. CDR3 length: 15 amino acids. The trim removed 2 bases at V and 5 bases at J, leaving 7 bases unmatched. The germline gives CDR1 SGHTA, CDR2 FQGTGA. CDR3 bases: TGTGCCAGCAGCTTATACGGGGGGGCCGCCGAGACCCAGTACTTC. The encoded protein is CASSLYGGAAETQYF.

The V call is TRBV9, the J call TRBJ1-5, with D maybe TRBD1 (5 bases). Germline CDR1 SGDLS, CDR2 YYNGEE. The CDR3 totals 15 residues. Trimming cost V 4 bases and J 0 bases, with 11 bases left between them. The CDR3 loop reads CASSLTDFSNQPQHF. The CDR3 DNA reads TGTGCCAGCAGCTTGACAGACTTTAGCAATCAGCCCCAGCATTTT.

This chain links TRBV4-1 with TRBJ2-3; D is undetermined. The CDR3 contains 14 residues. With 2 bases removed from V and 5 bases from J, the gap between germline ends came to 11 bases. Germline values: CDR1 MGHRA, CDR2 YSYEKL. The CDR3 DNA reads TGCGCCAGCAGCCAACCTCAGACCCGAGATACGCAGTATTTT. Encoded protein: CASSQPQTRDTQYF.

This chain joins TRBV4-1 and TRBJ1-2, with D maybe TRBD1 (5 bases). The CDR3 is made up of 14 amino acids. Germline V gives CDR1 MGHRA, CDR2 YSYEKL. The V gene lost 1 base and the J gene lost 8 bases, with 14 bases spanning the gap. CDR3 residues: CASSQAGTLEGYTF. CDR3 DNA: TGCGCCAGCAGCCAAGCAGGGACCTTGGAAGGCTACACCTTC.

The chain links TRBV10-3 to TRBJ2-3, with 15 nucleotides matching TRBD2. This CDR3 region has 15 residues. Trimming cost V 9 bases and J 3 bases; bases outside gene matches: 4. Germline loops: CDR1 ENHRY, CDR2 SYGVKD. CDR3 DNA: TGTGCCATGGGACTAGCGGGGGGTGGAACAGATACGCAGTATTTT. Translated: CAMGLAGGGTDTQYF.

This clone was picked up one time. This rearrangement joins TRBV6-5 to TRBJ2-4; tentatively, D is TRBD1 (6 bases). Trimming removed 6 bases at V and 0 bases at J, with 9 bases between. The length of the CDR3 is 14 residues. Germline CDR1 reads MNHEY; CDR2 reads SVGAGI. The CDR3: CASRGHLAKNIQYF. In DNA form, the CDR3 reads TGTGCCAGCAGGGGACACCTAGCCAAAAACATTCAGTACTTC.

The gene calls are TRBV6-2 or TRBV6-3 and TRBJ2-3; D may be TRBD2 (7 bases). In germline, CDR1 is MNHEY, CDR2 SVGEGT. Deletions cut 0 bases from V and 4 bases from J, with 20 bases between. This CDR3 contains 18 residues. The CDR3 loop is CASSYSQATGLGSDTQYF. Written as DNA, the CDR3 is TGTGCCAGCAGTTACTCTCAGGCGACAGGACTAGGATCAGATACGCAGTATTTT.

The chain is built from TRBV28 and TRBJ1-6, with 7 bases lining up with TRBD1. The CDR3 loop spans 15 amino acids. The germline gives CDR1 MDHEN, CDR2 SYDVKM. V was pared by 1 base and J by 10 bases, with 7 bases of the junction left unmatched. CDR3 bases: TGTGCCAGCAGTTTATCGGGACAGCTGGGGTCACCCCTCCACTTT. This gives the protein CASSLSGQLGSPLHF.

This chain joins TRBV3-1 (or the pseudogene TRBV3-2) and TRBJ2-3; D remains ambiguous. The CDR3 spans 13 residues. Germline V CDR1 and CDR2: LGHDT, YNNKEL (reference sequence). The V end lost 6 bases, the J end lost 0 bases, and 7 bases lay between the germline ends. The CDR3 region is CASSLRSTDTQYF. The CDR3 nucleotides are TGTGCCAGCAGTCTCAGGAGCACAGATACGCAGTATTTT.

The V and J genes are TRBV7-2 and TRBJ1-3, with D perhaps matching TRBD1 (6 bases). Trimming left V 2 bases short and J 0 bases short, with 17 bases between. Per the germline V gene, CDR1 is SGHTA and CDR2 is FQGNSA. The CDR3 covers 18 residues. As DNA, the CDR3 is TGTGCCAGCAGCTTACGTCTAGGGGGGCTCAACTCTGGAAACACCATATATTTT. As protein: CASSLRLGGLNSGNTIYF.

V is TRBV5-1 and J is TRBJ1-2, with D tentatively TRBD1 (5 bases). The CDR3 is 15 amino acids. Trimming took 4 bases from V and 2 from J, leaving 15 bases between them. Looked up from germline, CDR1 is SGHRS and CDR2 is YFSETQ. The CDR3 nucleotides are TGCGCCAGCAGCGGGGGAGGGAGATCGAACTATGGCTACACCTTC. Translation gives CASSGGGRSNYGYTF. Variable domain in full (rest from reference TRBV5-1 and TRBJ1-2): KAGVTQTPRYLIKTRGQQVTLSCSPISGHRSVSWYQQTPGQGLQFLFEYFSETQRNKGNFPGRFSGRQFSNSRSEMNVSTLELGDSALYLCASSGGGRSNYGYTFGSGTRLTVV.

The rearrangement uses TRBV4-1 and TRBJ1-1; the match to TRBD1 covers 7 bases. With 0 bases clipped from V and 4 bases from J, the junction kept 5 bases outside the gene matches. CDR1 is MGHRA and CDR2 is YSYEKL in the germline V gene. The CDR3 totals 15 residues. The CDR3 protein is CASSQDSAGGTEAFF. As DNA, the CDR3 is TGCGCCAGCAGCCAAGATTCGGCAGGGGGCACTGAAGCTTTCTTT.

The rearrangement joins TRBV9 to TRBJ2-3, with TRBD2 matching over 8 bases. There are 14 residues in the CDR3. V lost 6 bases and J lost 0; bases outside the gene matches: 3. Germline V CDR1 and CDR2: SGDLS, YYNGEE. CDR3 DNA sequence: TGTGCCAGCACCGGACTAGCAAGCACAGATACGCAGTATTTT. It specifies CASTGLASTDTQYF.

The CDR3 is CASSLGQGNGNTIYF. CDR3 in DNA: TGCGCCAGCAGCTTGGGACAGGGGAATGGAAACACCATATATTTT. This chain connects TRBV5-1 to TRBJ1-3, with 8 bases identical to TRBD1. CDR1 is SGHRS and CDR2 is YFSETQ in the germline V gene. The CDR3 is 15 amino acids. V was clipped by 0 bases and J by 3 bases; unmatched bases: 2.